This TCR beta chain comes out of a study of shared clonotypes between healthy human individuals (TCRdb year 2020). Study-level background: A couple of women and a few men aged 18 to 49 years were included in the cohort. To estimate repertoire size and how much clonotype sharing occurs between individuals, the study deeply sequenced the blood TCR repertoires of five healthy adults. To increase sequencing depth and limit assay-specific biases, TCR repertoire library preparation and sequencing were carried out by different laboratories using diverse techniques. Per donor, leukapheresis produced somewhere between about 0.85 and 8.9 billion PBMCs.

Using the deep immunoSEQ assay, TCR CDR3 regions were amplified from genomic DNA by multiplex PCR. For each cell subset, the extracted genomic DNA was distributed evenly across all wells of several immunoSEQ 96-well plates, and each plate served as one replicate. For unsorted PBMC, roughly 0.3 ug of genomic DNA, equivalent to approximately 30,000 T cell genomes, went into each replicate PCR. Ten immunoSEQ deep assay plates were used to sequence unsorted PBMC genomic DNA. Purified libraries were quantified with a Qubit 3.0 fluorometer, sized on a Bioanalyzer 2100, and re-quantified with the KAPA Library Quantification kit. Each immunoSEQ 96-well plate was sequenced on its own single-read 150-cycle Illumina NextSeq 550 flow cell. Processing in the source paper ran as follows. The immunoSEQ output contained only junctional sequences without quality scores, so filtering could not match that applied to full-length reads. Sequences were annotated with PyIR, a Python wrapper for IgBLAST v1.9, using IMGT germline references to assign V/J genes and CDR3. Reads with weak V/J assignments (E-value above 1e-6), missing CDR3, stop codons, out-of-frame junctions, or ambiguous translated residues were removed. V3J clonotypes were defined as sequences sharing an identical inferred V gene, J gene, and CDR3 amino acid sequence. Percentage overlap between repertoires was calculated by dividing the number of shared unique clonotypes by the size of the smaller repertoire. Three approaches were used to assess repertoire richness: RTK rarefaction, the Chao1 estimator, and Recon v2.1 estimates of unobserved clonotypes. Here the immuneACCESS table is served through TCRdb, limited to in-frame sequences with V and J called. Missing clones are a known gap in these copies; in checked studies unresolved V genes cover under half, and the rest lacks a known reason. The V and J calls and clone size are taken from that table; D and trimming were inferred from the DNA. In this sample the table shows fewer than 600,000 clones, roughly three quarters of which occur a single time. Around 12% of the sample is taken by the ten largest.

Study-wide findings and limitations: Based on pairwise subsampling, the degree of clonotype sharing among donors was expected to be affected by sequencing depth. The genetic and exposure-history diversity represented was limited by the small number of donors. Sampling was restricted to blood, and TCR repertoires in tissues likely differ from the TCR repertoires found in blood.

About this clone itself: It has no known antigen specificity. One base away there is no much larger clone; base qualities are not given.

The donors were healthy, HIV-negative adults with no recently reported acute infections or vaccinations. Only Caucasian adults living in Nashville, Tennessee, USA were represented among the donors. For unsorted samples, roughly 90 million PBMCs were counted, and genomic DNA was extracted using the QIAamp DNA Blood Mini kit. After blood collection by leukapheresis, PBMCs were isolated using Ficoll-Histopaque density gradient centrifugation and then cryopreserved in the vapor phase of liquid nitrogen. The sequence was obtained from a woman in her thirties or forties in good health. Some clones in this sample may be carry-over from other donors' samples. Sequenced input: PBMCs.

In nucleotide form, the sequence is TGTGCCAGCAGCTTTGCGGCGGGAGAGTGGAATGAGCAGTTCTTC. Its amino acids are CASSFAAGEWNEQFF. The rearranged chain carries TRBV7-8 and TRBJ2-1, with 7 junctional bases fitting TRBD2. The V end gives up 3 bases and the J end 7 bases, leaving 9 bases in the junction not matched to a gene. The CDR3 runs 15 amino acids, cysteine and phenylalanine included. Just CDR3 DNA is preserved here, 45 bases in frame from base 1. CDR1 is given as SGHVS and CDR2 as FQNEAQ, both from the germline V gene.